This TCR beta chain was sequenced during a study of graft-versus-host responses after intestinal transplantation. On this clone: The antigen is not known.

The assay was immunoSEQ multiplex PCR, and TCRdb's table has in-frame clones only and misses some. The table records approximately 80,000 clones, around 90% of them present only once. Study findings and constraints: There was an association between peak levels of circulating GvH clones and early post-transplant HvG declines.

Germline-derived CDR1 and CDR2 are KGHSH and LQKENI. The CDR3 runs 12 residues. V lost 3 bases to trimming and J lost 6 bases; unmatched junction nucleotides: 1. The chain combines TRBV18 with TRBJ1-1; 7 bases are shared with TRBD1. This sample comprised unstimulated CD4+ T cells sorted from spleen or lymph node cells, obtained before intestinal transplant. This clonotype originated in a human donor who received an intestinal transplant. CDR3 in amino acids: CASSPGTAEAFF. The CDR3 bases are TGTGCCAGCTCACCTGGGACAGCTGAAGCTTTCTTT.